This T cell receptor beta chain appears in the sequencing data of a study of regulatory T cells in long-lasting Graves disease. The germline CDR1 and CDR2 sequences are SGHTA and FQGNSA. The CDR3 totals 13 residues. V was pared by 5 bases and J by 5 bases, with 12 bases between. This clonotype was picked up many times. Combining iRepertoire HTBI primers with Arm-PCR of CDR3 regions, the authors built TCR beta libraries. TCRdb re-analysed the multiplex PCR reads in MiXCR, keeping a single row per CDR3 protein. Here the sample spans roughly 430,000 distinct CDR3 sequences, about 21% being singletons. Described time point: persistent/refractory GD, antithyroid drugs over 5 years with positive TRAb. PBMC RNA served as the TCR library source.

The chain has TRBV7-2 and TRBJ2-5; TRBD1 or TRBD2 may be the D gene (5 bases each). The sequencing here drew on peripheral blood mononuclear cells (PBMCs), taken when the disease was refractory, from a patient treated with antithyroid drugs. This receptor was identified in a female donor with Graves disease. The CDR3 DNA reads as TGTGCCAGCAGCCGCTCAGGGACCGAGACCCAGTACTTC. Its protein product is CASSRSGTETQYF.